A single sample gave rise to the 5 T cell receptor beta chains below, sequenced in a study of cytomegalovirus exposure and HLA in healthy donors. Amplification used 60 Vbeta primers and 13 Jbeta primers. Produced via immunoSEQ multiplex PCR; TCRdb's table is partial and in-frame only. The table lists 110,000 to 150,000 clones, over 65% of them singletons, with roughly 4% in the top ten. Source material: PBMCs. Source of these receptors: a man in his late teens or twenties in good health and CMV-seropositive.

This clone was found a few times. The V gene is TRBV7-9, the J gene TRBJ2-7; D may be TRBD1 (6 bases). The CDR3 spans 14 residues. CDR1 SEHNR and CDR2 FQNEAQ come from the germline V gene (reference sequence). V dropped 2 bases and J dropped 2 bases, with 10 bases sitting between them. The CDR3 DNA reads as TGTGCCAGCAGCTTATCAGGGGTGACCTACGAGCAGTACTTC. Translated: CASSLSGVTYEQYF. The whole variable domain, remainder taken from reference TRBV7-9 and TRBJ2-7, is DTGVSQNPRHKITKRGQNVTFRCDPISEHNRLYWYRQTLGQGPEFLTYFQNEAQLEKSRLLSDRFSAERPKGSFSTLEIQRTEQGDSAMYLCASSLSGVTYEQYFGPGTRLTVT.

This chain links TRBV28 with TRBJ2-5; D gene uncertain. Trimming removed 2 bases at V and 3 bases at J, with 7 bases between. The CDR3 runs to 13 residues. Per germline, CDR1 MDHEN and CDR2 SYDVKM. The CDR3 protein is CASSLPLEETQYF. The CDR3 DNA is TGTGCCAGCAGTTTACCTTTAGAAGAGACCCAGTACTTC.

The V and J genes are TRBV6-1 and TRBJ1-1; 9 bases align to TRBD1. Germline V gives CDR1 MNHNS, CDR2 SASEGT. The CDR3 is made up of 12 amino acids. V lost 6 bases to trimming and J lost 7 bases; unmatched junction nucleotides: 3. CDR3 in DNA: TGTGCCAGCAGGATGACAGGGGGTGAAGCTTTCTTT. Its translation: CASRMTGGEAFF.

The chain recombines TRBV5-1 with TRBJ2-5, with D tentatively TRBD2 (5 bases). Trimming removed 4 bases from V and 3 bases from J, with 10 bases in between. CDR1 is SGHRS, CDR2 YFSETQ, per germline. The CDR3 sequence is 13 residues long. The CDR3 here is CASSRGLEETQYF. The CDR3 nucleotides are TGCGCCAGCAGCCGGGGATTGGAAGAGACCCAGTACTTC.

The chain combines TRBV4-3 with TRBJ1-2, with D tentatively TRBD1 (5 bases). CDR1 is LGHNA, CDR2 YSLEER, per germline. The V and J ends lost 0 bases and 6 bases respectively, with 11 bases between them. This CDR3 is 14 amino acids long. The CDR3 sequence: CASSQDRGRDGYTF. The CDR3 bases are TGCGCCAGCAGCCAAGATCGGGGGAGAGATGGCTACACCTTC.